One T cell receptor (beta chain) is described in this entry. Germline loops: CDR1 MNHEY, CDR2 SMNVEV (reference sequence). This CDR3 contains 17 residues. Losses at the gene ends were 7 bases for V and 0 bases for J; bases not matched to a gene: 14. The age range of participants was 18 to 89 years, with residence in about two dozen US areas. The repertoire was sequenced with immunoSEQ multiplex PCR; TCRdb's copy has only in-frame clones and lacks some. The table lists 250,000 or so clones, more than 70% of them singletons. This specimen belongs to a study of blood T cell repertoires in COVID-19. Sequencing used PBMCs or T cells enriched from blood (not recorded which). The origin of this receptor is a woman aged 45-65 years who had recovered from COVID-19. The chain recombines TRBV27 with TRBJ1-1, with TRBD1 matching over 7 bases. CDR3: CASTQVGGRNLNTEAFF. CDR3 sequence (DNA): TGTGCCAGCACGCAGGTAGGGGGCCGGAATTTGAACACTGAAGCTTTCTTT.